This T cell receptor (beta chain) appears in the sequencing data of a study of identical twins. A universal primer site was added by template switching, and unique molecular identifiers were carried by the cDNA. TCRdb called the 5' RACE reads again in MiXCR, with one record for every CDR3 protein. Of about 520,000 distinct CDR3 sequences in the sample, about 20% were seen once. Trimming shortened V by 3 bases and J by 3 bases, and 13 bases separated the two germline ends. CDR3 length: 15 amino acids. Germline V gene lookup returns CDR1 SGHNT and CDR2 YENEEA. The same specimen was also included in a second study, on T cells expressing NK-cell markers. That study reports: HCMV seropositivity characterized most of the eight sequenced donors, and seronegativity one.

This clonotype was sampled from a woman aged 18-35 years in good health. The chain combines TRBV11-3 with TRBJ2-3; D is possibly TRBD1 (6 bases). What was sequenced was CD4+ T cells sorted from blood. DNA for the CDR3: TGTGCCAGCAGCTTCAGTTGGGGGCCAACAGATACGCAGTATTTT. Its translation is CASSFSWGPTDTQYF.